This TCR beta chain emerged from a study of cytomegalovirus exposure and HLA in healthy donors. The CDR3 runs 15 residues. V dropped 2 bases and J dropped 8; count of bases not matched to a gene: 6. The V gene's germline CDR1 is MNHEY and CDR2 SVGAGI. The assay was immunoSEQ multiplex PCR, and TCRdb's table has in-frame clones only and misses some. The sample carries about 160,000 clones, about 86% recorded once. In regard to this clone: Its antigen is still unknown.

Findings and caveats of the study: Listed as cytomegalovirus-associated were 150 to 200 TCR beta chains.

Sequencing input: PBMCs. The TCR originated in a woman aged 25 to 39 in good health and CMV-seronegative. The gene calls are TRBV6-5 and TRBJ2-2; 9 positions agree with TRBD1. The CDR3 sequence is CASSYRTGAAGELFF. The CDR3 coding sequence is TGTGCCAGCAGTTACCGGACAGGGGCGGCAGGGGAGCTGTTTTTT.